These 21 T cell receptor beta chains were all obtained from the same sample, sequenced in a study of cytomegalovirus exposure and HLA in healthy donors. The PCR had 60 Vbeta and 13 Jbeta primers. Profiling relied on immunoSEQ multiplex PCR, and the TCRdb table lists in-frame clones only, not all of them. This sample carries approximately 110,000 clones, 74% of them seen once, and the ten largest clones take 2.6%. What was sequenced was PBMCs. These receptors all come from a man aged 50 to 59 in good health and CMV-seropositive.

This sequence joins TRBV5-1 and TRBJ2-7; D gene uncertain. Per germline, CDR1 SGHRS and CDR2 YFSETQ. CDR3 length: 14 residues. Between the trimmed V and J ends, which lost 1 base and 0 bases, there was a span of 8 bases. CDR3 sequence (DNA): TGCGCCAGCAGCTTGCAGGCGAGCTCCTACGAGCAGTACTTC. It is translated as CASSLQASSYEQYF.

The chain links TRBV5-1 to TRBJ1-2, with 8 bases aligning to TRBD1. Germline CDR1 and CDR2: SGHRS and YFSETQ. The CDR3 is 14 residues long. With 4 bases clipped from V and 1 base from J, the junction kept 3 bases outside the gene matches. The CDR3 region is CASSPGGFNYGYTF. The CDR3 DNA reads TGCGCCAGCAGCCCAGGGGGCTTTAACTATGGCTACACCTTC.

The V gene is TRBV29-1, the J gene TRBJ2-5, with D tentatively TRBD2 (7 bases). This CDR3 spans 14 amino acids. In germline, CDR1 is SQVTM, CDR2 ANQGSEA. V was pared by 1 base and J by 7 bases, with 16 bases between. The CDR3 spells CSVEGGGARGTQYF. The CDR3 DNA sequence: TGCAGCGTTGAAGGAGGGGGGGCTCGGGGGACCCAGTACTTC.

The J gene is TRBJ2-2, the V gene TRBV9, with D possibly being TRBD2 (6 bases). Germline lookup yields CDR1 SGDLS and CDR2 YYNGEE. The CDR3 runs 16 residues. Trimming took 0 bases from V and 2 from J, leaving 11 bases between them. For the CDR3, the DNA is TGTGCCAGCAGCGTAGATATGGGGGGAAACACCGGGGAGCTGTTTTTT. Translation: CASSVDMGGNTGELFF.

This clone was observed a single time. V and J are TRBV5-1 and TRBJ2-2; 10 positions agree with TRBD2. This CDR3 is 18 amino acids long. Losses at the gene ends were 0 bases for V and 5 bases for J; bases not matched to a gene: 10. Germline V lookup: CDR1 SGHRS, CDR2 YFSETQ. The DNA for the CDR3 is TGCGCCAGCAGCTTGGTCCCAGCGGGAGGGCCAGGGACCGGGGAGCTGTTTTTT. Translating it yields CASSLVPAGGPGTGELFF.

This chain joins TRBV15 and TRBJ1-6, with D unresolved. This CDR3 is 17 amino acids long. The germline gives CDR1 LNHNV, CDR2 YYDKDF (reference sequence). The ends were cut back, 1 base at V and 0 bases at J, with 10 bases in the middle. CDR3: CATSRGRLSSYNSPLHF. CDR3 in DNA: TGTGCCACCAGCAGAGGCCGACTCAGCTCCTATAATTCACCCCTCCACTTT.

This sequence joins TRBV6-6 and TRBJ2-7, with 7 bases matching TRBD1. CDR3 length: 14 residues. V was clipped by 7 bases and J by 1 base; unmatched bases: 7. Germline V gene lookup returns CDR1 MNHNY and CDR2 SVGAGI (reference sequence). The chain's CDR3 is CASTRGGYSYEQYF. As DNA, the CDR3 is TGTGCCAGCACCAGAGGGGGCTATTCCTACGAGCAGTACTTC.

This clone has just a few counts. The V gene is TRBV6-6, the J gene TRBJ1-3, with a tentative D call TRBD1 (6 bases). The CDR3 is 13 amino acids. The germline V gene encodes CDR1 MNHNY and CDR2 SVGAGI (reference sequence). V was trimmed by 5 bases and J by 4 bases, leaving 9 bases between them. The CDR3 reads CASSNRVGNTIYF. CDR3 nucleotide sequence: TGTGCCAGCAGTAACAGGGTCGGAAACACCATATATTTT.

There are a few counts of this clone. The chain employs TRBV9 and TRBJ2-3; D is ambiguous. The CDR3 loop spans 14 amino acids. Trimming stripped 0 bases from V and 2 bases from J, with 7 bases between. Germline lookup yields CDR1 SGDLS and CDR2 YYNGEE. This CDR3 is CASSVARYTDTQYF. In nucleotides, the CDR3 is TGTGCCAGCAGCGTAGCTCGGTACACAGATACGCAGTATTTT.

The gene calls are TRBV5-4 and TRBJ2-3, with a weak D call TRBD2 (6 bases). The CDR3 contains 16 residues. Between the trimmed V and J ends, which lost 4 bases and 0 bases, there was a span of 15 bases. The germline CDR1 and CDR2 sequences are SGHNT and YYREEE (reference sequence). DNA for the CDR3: TGTGCCAGCAGCCCGGGGACTCTTTCTAGCACAGATACGCAGTATTTT. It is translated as CASSPGTLSSTDTQYF.

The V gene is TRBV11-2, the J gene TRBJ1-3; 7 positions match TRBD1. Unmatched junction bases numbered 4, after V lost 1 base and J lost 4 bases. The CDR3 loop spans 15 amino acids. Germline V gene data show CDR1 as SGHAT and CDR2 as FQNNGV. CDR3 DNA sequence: TGTGCCAGCAGCTTAGTGGGACAGAAAGGAAACACCATATATTTT. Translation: CASSLVGQKGNTIYF.

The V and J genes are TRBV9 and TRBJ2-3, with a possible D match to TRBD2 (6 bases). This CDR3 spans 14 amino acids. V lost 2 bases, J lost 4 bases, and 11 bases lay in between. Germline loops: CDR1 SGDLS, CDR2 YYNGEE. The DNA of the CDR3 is TGTGCCAGCAGCGTGGTGGGGGGACCAGATACGCAGTATTTT. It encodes CASSVVGGPDTQYF.

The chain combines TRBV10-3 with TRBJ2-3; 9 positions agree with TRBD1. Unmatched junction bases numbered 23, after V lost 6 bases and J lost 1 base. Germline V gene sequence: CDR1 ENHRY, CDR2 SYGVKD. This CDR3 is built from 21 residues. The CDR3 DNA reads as TGTGCCATCAGCTCCCTTGGGGGGGGGACAGGGAGGGTTATTGGCACAGATACGCAGTATTTT. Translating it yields CAISSLGGGTGRVIGTDTQYF.

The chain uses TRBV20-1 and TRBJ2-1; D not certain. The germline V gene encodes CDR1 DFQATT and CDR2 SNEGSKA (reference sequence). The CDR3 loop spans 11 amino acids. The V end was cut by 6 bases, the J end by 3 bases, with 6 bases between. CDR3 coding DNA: TGCAGTGCCCCCGTCTACAATGAGCAGTTCTTC. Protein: CSAPVYNEQFF.

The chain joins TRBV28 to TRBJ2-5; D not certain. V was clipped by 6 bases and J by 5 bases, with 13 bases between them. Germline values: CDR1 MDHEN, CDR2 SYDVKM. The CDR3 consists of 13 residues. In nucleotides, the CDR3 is TGTGCCAGCAGAGGCGGTCCCCGGGAGACCCAGTACTTC. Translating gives CASRGGPRETQYF.

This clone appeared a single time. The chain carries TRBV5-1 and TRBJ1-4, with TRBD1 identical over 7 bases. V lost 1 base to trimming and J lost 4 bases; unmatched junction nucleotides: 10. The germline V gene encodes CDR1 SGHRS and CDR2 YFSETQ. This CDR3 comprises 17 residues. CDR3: CASSLRGIRQGNEKLFF. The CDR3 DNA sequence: TGCGCCAGCAGCTTGAGGGGGATCCGACAGGGTAATGAAAAACTGTTTTTT.

Here the CDR3 reads CASRGVAGGSGELFF. The CDR3 DNA is TGTGCCAGCAGGGGGGTAGCGGGAGGTTCCGGGGAGCTGTTTTTT. The chain is built from TRBV2 and TRBJ2-2; the match to TRBD2 covers 10 bases. J gave up 6 bases and V 6 bases, and 7 bases lay outside the gene matches. Germline values: CDR1 SNHLY, CDR2 FYNNEI. CDR3 length: 15 amino acids. Filled out from reference TRBV2 and TRBJ2-2, the complete variable domain reads EPEVTQTPSHQVTQMGQEVILRCVPISNHLYFYWYRQILGQKVEFLVSFYNNEISEKSEIFDDQFSVERPDGSNFTLKIRSTKLEDSAMYFCASRGVAGGSGELFFGEGSRLTVL.

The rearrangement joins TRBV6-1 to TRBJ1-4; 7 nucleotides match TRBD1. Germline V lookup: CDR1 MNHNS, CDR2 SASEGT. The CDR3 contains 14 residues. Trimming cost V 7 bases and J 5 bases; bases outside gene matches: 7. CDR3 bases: TGTGCCAGCAACGAGGGACAGAGGAATGAAAAACTGTTTTTT. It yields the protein CASNEGQRNEKLFF.

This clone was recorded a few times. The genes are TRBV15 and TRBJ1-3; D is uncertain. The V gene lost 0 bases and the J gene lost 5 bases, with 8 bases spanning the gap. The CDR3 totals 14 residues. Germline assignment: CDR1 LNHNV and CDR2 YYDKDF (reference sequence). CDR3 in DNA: TGTGCCACCAGCAGAGACAGTTCCCGAAACACCATATATTTT. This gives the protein CATSRDSSRNTIYF.

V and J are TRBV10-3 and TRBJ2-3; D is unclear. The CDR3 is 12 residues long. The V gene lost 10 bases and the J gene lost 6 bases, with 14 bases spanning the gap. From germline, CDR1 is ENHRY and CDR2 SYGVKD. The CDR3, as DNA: TGTGCCACCACTACGAACGAGGATACGCAGTATTTT. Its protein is CATTTNEDTQYF.

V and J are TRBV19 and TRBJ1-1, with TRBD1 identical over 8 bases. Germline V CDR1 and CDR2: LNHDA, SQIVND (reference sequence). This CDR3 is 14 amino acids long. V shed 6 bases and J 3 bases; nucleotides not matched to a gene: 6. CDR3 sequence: CASRPQGEDTEAFF. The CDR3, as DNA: TGTGCCAGTAGACCACAGGGGGAGGACACTGAAGCTTTCTTT.